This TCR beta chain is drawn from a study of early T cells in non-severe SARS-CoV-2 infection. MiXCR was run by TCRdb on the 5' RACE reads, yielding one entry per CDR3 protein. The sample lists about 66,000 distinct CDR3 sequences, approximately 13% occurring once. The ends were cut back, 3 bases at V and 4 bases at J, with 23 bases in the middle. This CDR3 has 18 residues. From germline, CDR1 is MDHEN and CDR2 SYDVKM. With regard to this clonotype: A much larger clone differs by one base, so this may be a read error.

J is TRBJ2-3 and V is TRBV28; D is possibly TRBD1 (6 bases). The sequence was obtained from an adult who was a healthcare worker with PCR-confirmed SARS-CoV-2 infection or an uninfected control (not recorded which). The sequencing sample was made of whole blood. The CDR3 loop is CASSFIVGQTEAPDTQYF. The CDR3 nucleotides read TGTGCCAGCAGTTTCATCGTCGGACAGACGGAGGCCCCAGATACGCAGTATTTT.